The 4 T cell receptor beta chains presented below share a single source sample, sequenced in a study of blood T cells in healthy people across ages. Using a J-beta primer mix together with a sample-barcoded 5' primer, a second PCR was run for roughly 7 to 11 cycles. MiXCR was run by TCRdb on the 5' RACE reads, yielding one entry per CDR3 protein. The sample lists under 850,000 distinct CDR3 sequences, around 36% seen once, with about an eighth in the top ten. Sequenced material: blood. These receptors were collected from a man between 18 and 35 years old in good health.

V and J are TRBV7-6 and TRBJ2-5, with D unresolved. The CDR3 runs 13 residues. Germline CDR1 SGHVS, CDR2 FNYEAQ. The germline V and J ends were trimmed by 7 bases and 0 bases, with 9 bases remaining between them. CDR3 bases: TGTGCCAGCATGGGCTCCTACCAAGAGACCCAGTACTTC. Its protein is CASMGSYQETQYF.

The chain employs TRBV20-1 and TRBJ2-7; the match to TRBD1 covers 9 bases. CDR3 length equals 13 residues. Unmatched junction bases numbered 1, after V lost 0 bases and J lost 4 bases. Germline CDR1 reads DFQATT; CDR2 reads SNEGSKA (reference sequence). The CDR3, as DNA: TGCAGTGCTAGAGATGGGACAGGGTACGAGCAGTACTTC. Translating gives CSARDGTGYEQYF.

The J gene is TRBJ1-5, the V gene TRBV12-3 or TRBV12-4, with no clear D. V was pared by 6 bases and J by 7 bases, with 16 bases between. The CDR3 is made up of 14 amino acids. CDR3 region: CASSRGLAGQPQHF. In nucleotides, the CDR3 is TGTGCCAGCAGCCGAGGATTGGCGGGGCAGCCCCAGCATTTT.

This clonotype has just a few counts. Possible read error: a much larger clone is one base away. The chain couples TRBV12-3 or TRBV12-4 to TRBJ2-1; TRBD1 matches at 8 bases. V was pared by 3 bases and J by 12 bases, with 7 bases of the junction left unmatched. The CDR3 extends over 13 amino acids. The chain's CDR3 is CASSFDRGIGQFF. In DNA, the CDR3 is TGTGCCAGCAGTTTTGACAGGGGTATAGGGCAGTTCTTC.